These 31 T cell receptor beta chains originate from one sample sequenced in a study of shared clonotypes between healthy human individuals. The data were produced by immunoSEQ multiplex PCR, yet TCRdb's version contains in-frame clones alone and is incomplete. The table includes around 1,100,000 clones, 60% to 80% detected once. Input material: memory CD4+ T cells from PBMCs. Subset in this sample: CD45RA-negative fraction. Receptors were obtained from a man younger than 35 in good health. Some clones in this sample may be carry-over from other donors' samples.

This clone was seen only a few times. The rearrangement joins TRBV25-1 to TRBJ2-5; D may correspond to TRBD1 or TRBD2 (6 bases each). V was cut by 2 bases and J by 4 bases, with 17 bases left in between. The CDR3 has 16 amino acids. The germline CDR1 and CDR2 sequences are MGHDK and SYGVNS. The CDR3 nucleotides read TGTGCCAGCAGTGAACTAGGGCTCGGGGGCGCAGAGACCCAGTACTTC. Protein sequence: CASSELGLGGAETQYF.

This clone was recorded a few times. The chain couples TRBV6-1 to TRBJ2-1, with 10 bases aligning to TRBD2. Germline values: CDR1 MNHNS, CDR2 SASEGT. The V segment lost 9 bases and the J segment 9 bases; nucleotides outside the gene matches: 14. This CDR3 region has 15 residues. The CDR3 loop is CASTAGGSLAGEQFF. The CDR3 region has the DNA TGTGCCAGTACAGCGGGAGGGTCATTAGCAGGTGAGCAGTTCTTC.

This clone showed up just once. Distinct nucleotide sequences in the sample also encode this CDR3. This chain links TRBV5-1 with TRBJ2-1, with 7 nucleotides matching TRBD1. J gave up 4 bases and V 0 bases, and 4 bases lay outside the gene matches. Germline V CDR1 and CDR2: SGHRS, YFSETQ. The CDR3 runs to 15 residues. CDR3 sequence reads: CASSLGDSPYNEQFF. DNA for the CDR3: TGCGCCAGCAGCTTGGGGGACAGTCCATACAATGAGCAGTTCTTC.

The chain carries TRBV28 and TRBJ1-5; D uncertain. Germline CDR1 is MDHEN and CDR2 is SYDVKM. This CDR3 contains 10 residues. V dropped 11 bases and J dropped 4 bases, with 6 bases sitting between them. The CDR3 DNA reads as TGTGCCGGGTTTAATCAGCCCCAGCATTTT. Translated: CAGFNQPQHF.

At least ten counts were recorded for this clone. Distinct nucleotide sequences in the sample also encode this CDR3. The gene calls are TRBV18 and TRBJ2-5; D is undetermined. V shed 2 bases and J shed 5 bases, with 9 bases lying between them. Germline V gives CDR1 KGHSH, CDR2 LQKENI. This CDR3 has 13 residues. The CDR3 region has the DNA TGTGCCAGCTCACCAGGTCTAGAGGAGACCCAGTACTTC. It encodes CASSPGLEETQYF.

This clone was seen a handful of times. V usage is TRBV2 and J usage is TRBJ1-2; tentative D call: TRBD1 (6 bases). V dropped 10 bases and J dropped 2 bases, with 17 bases sitting between them. Germline V gene sequence: CDR1 SNHLY, CDR2 FYNNEI. This CDR3 contains 14 residues. DNA for the CDR3: TGTGCCATCAAACTTATAGGGGGAAACTATGGCTACACCTTC. Its translation: CAIKLIGGNYGYTF. The full variable domain, its missing parts supplied by reference TRBV2 and TRBJ1-2, is EPEVTQTPSHQVTQMGQEVILRCVPISNHLYFYWYRQILGQKVEFLVSFYNNEISEKSEIFDDQFSVERPDGSNFTLKIRSTKLEDSAMYFCAIKLIGGNYGYTFGSGTRLTVV.

Concerning this clone itself: A read error may produce the germline difference seen at one junction end. CDR3 sequence (DNA): TGCGCCAGCAGCCTGGTGGGGTCTGAGGCCAACGTCCTGACTTTC. It encodes CASSLVGSEANVLTF. The chain is built from TRBV5-1 and TRBJ2-6; D is uncertain. Germline V gives CDR1 SGHRS, CDR2 YFSETQ. The CDR3 extends over 15 amino acids.

Worth noting for this clone: This may stem from a read error, because a much larger clone lies one nucleotide away. Other DNA sequences in the same sample also yield this CDR3. The V and J genes are TRBV7-8 and TRBJ2-2; D unresolved. The CDR3 is 12 amino acids. The V gene lost 1 base and the J gene lost 5 bases, with 2 bases spanning the gap. The germline gives CDR1 SGHVS, CDR2 FQNEAQ. CDR3 sequence reads: CASSLETGELFF. The CDR3, as DNA: TGTGCCAGCAGCTTAGAGACCGGGGAGCTGTTTTTT.

This chain links TRBV5-1 with TRBJ2-3; D call uncertain. Looked up from germline, CDR1 is SGHRS and CDR2 is YFSETQ. This CDR3 has 14 residues. Trimming left V 1 base short and J 2 bases short, with 8 bases between. The CDR3 DNA is TGCGCCAGCAGCTTGATGGCGGACACAGATACGCAGTATTTT. Translation: CASSLMADTDTQYF.

This chain joins TRBV4-2 and TRBJ2-7, with 10 bases identical to TRBD2. With V trimmed by 8 bases and J by 1 base, 8 bases remained unmatched. Germline values: CDR1 LGHNA, CDR2 YNFKEQ. The CDR3 is 15 residues long. The CDR3 region is CASSLAGSTSYEQYF. CDR3 in DNA: TGTGCCAGCTCACTAGCGGGATCTACATCCTACGAGCAGTACTTC.

The V call is TRBV19, the J call TRBJ2-1; D is unresolved. V was cut by 3 bases and J by 0 bases, with 18 bases left in between. The CDR3 extends over 18 amino acids. Germline assignment: CDR1 LNHDA and CDR2 SQIVND (reference sequence). The CDR3 is CASSIWLLATSSYNEQFF. In DNA, the CDR3 is TGTGCCAGTAGTATTTGGCTGTTGGCAACATCCTCCTACAATGAGCAGTTCTTC.

This clone was found once. In the same sample, other DNA sequences code for this CDR3. This chain connects TRBV5-1 to TRBJ2-1, with a tentative D call TRBD1 (5 bases). V dropped 0 bases and J dropped 7 bases, with 8 bases sitting between them. Germline loops: CDR1 SGHRS, CDR2 YFSETQ. The CDR3 sequence is 13 residues long. CDR3 sequence (DNA): TGCGCCAGCAGCTTGGGGGCAGGGAATGAGCAGTTCTTC. Its protein is CASSLGAGNEQFF.

Comment on this clone: Since a far larger clone is one base different, this is likely a read error. The chain uses TRBV6-4 and TRBJ1-1, with 8 bases matching TRBD1. The V gene's germline CDR1 is MRHNA and CDR2 SNTAGT. The CDR3 is 14 residues long. The CDR3 sequence is CASGEGQENTEAFF. As DNA, the CDR3 is TGTGCCAGCGGTGAGGGACAGGAGAACACTGAAGCTTTCTTT.

In the case of this clone: Other nucleotide sequences from this sample produce the same CDR3. The rearrangement uses TRBV11-2 and TRBJ1-2, with TRBD1 matching 8 bases. Germline V gene sequence: CDR1 SGHAT, CDR2 FQNNGV. CDR3 length equals 18 residues. Trimming took 4 bases from V and 7 from J; bases not matched to a gene: 20. The CDR3 nucleotides read TGTGCCAGCAGCTCCTTGAAGGTTTGGGACAGGCTCAGTAGTGGCTACACCTTC. It translates to CASSSLKVWDRLSSGYTF.

The chain employs TRBV7-9 and TRBJ2-7, with unresolved D. The germline V gene has CDR1 SEHNR and CDR2 FQNEAQ (reference sequence). The germline V and J ends were trimmed by 5 bases and 6 bases, with 14 bases remaining between them. The CDR3 runs 13 residues. CDR3 region: CASSLSGSPEQYF. In nucleotides, the CDR3 is TGTGCCAGCAGCCTTAGTGGATCGCCCGAGCAGTACTTC. The full variable domain, rest sourced from reference TRBV7-9 and TRBJ2-7, is DTGVSQNPRHKITKRGQNVTFRCDPISEHNRLYWYRQTLGQGPEFLTYFQNEAQLEKSRLLSDRFSAERPKGSFSTLEIQRTEQGDSAMYLCASSLSGSPEQYFGPGTRLTVT.

This clone was observed a single time. The chain employs TRBV28 and TRBJ1-2; TRBD1 matches 9 bases. The V and J ends lost 7 bases and 8 bases, in that order; junction bases with no gene match: 8. The germline V gene encodes CDR1 MDHEN and CDR2 SYDVKM. The CDR3 runs 13 residues. The CDR3 coding sequence is TGTGCCAGCACCTTGGACAGGGGCTACGGCTACACCTTC. Translated: CASTLDRGYGYTF.

The gene calls are TRBV29-1 and TRBJ2-5; D is uncertain. The CDR3 has 12 amino acids. The germline V gene encodes CDR1 SQVTM and CDR2 ANQGSEA. The ends were cut back, 4 bases at V and 0 bases at J, with 6 bases in the middle. CDR3 protein: CSVVYHQETQYF. The CDR3 nucleotides are TGCAGCGTTGTATATCACCAAGAGACCCAGTACTTC.

This clone was counted a few times. V gene TRBV6-1 combines with J gene TRBJ2-7; D gene unclear. Trimming pared 1 base from V and 3 bases from J, leaving 10 bases between. CDR3 length: 14 amino acids. Germline values: CDR1 MNHNS, CDR2 SASEGT. DNA for the CDR3: TGTGCCAGCAGTGAAGGTAGCAATCTCTACGAGCAGTACTTC. It is translated as CASSEGSNLYEQYF.

This chain uses TRBV7-3 with TRBJ2-1, with TRBD2 matching 7 bases. Germline CDR1 is SGHTA and CDR2 is FQGTGA. V was pared by 5 bases and J by 4 bases, with 8 bases of the junction left unmatched. This CDR3 region has 15 residues. In nucleotides, the CDR3 is TGTGCCAGCAGCCGCGGGAGCTCGGAATACAATGAGCAGTTCTTC. Translating gives CASSRGSSEYNEQFF.

Details on this clone: Only one base separates this from a far larger clonotype, so it likely reflects a read error. This specimen includes other DNA sequences encoding the same CDR3. This chain uses TRBV6-1 with TRBJ2-2, with D perhaps TRBD1 or TRBD2 (6 bases each). CDR1 and CDR2 from the germline V gene are MNHNS and SASEGT. Trimming took off 7 bases at V and 5 bases at J, with 17 bases between the two ends. The CDR3 sequence is 15 residues long. The DNA for the CDR3 is TGTGCCAGCACCCCGGGGGACACTCATACCGGGGAGCTGTTTTTT. It yields the protein CASTPGDTHTGELFF.

The chain uses TRBV27 and TRBJ2-3; the D call may be TRBD1 or TRBD2 (6 bases each). Germline V gives CDR1 MNHEY, CDR2 SMNVEV (reference sequence). The CDR3 totals 20 residues. V lost 6 bases, J lost 4 bases, and 32 bases lay in between. The DNA for the CDR3 is TGTGCCAGCAGACCGATAGGGGGAGGTGTAGACTTAACAGGATCAGATACGCAGTATTTT. This translates into CASRPIGGGVDLTGSDTQYF.

V and J are TRBV2 and TRBJ1-5; D is possibly TRBD1 (6 bases). Germline V gene sequence: CDR1 SNHLY, CDR2 FYNNEI. Trimming pared 3 bases from V and 6 bases from J, leaving 15 bases between. This CDR3 is built from 15 residues. The CDR3 spells CASSESAGAGQPQHF. Here the CDR3 DNA reads TGTGCCAGCAGTGAGTCAGCGGGGGCTGGTCAGCCCCAGCATTTT.

Worth noting for this clone: The same CDR3 also results from other DNA sequences found in this sample. The CDR3 here is CASSLGQGTDTQYF. CDR3 DNA sequence: TGTGCCAGCAGCTTGGGACAGGGGACAGATACGCAGTATTTT. V and J are TRBV7-3 and TRBJ2-3; 10 bases map to TRBD1. The germline CDR1 and CDR2 sequences are SGHTA and FQGTGA. The CDR3 consists of 14 residues. J gave up 3 bases and V 3 bases, and 0 bases lay outside the gene matches.

The V and J genes are TRBV27 and TRBJ1-2, with TRBD1 as a possible D gene (6 bases). The CDR3 runs 15 residues. Trimming stripped 0 bases from V and 4 bases from J, with 12 bases between. The V gene's germline CDR1 is MNHEY and CDR2 SMNVEV (reference sequence). The CDR3, as DNA: TGTGCCAGCAGTTTATCCCAGGGGAACTCCTATGGCTACACCTTC. Protein sequence: CASSLSQGNSYGYTF.

V usage is TRBV11-2 and J usage is TRBJ2-2; D remains unclear. Germline loops: CDR1 SGHAT, CDR2 FQNNGV. Trimming shortened V by 2 bases and J by 2 bases, and 6 bases separated the two germline ends. The CDR3 contains 14 residues. CDR3 amino acids: CASSLTVNTGELFF. CDR3 DNA: TGTGCCAGCAGCTTAACGGTCAACACCGGGGAGCTGTTTTTT.

V is TRBV9 and J is TRBJ2-1, with 8 bases fitting TRBD2. The CDR3 has 14 amino acids. The trim removed 8 bases at V and 4 bases at J, leaving 8 bases unmatched. The germline gives CDR1 SGDLS, CDR2 YYNGEE. The CDR3 nucleotides read TGTGCCAGTTCCCGGGAGGGCCCGTACAATGAGCAGTTCTTC. Translating it yields CASSREGPYNEQFF.

The genes are TRBV30 and TRBJ2-5, with D possibly matching TRBD1 (6 bases). This CDR3 is 13 amino acids long. V lost 3 bases to trimming and J lost 8 bases, with 16 bases between them. Germline CDR1 GTSNPN, CDR2 SVGIG (reference sequence). CDR3 sequence (DNA): TGTGCCTGGAGCCAATCCAAGGGGACAACCCAGTACTTC. Its translation is CAWSQSKGTTQYF. Complete variable domain (other parts from reference TRBV30 and TRBJ2-5): SQTIHQWPATLVQPVGSPLSLECTVEGTSNPNLYWYRQAAGRGLQLLFYSVGIGQISSEVPQNLSASRPQDRQFILSSKKLLLSDSGFYLCAWSQSKGTTQYFGPGTRLLVL.

The gene calls are TRBV19 and TRBJ2-3, with 12 bases lining up with TRBD2. The germline V gene has CDR1 LNHDA and CDR2 SQIVND (reference sequence). The length of the CDR3 is 17 residues. With V trimmed by 3 bases and J by 3 bases, 7 bases remained unmatched. The CDR3 protein is CASSIVSTSGRTDTQYF. CDR3 sequence (DNA): TGTGCCAGTAGTATCGTCTCAACTAGCGGGAGGACAGATACGCAGTATTTT.

As concerns this clone: Other DNA variants within this sample encode the same CDR3. This chain links TRBV5-4 with TRBJ2-7; D is possibly TRBD1 or TRBD2 (5 bases each). V shed 4 bases and J shed 3 bases, with 11 bases lying between them. The CDR3 totals 13 residues. Germline V gene data show CDR1 as SGHNT and CDR2 as YYREEE (reference sequence). The CDR3 DNA is TGTGCCAGCAGCCGGGACGGAAACTACGAGCAGTACTTC. Translation: CASSRDGNYEQYF.

The chain combines TRBV5-8 with TRBJ1-1; D may be TRBD1 (6 bases). V lost 4 bases, J lost 4 bases, and 20 bases lay in between. Germline-derived CDR1 and CDR2 are SGHTS and YDEGEE. CDR3 size: 16 residues. Written as DNA, the CDR3 is TGTGCCAGCAGCCCCGGGGGCACAGGGAGGTTCACTGAAGCTTTCTTT. The encoded protein is CASSPGGTGRFTEAFF.

In the case of this clone: This sequence may be a read error, since a much larger clone differs from it by one base. Here the CDR3 reads CAGSPDRNSYEQYF. The CDR3 coding sequence is TGTGCCGGCAGCCCCGACAGGAACTCCTACGAGCAGTACTTC. The gene calls are TRBV7-2 and TRBJ2-7; tentative D call: TRBD1 (6 bases). The CDR3 runs 14 residues. Looked up from germline, CDR1 is SGHTA and CDR2 is FQGNSA.